This T cell receptor (beta chain) was profiled in a study of CD8 T cells in Susac syndrome. Study details: At the time of blood draw, patients with Susac syndrome were therapy-naive, receiving corticosteroids, or receiving intravenous immunoglobulin alone.

Points on this clonotype: The antigen is undetermined.

CDR1 is SGHAT, CDR2 FQNNGV, per germline. The CDR3 is 16 amino acids. V shed 5 bases, J shed 7 bases, and the junction held 12 bases outside the gene matches. When the RNA was reverse transcribed, random hexamers were used with an input of roughly 0.5 to 1 ug. TCRdb reprocessed the immunoSEQ multiplex PCR reads via MiXCR and lists one record per CDR3 protein. The table records roughly 110,000 distinct CDR3 sequences, roughly 94% of them present only once. Fulfillment of recently defined diagnostic criteria for definite or probable disease was shown by the patients with Susac syndrome. Overall study findings and caveats: Susac CD8+ clonal expansion peaked in TEMRA cells and active patients.

Sequenced material: CD8+ T cells from PBMCs. The chain combines TRBV11-2 with TRBJ2-1; 9 bases align to TRBD2. The sequence was collected from a human donor with Susac syndrome. CDR3 DNA: TGTGCCAGCAGCCTCTCTGGTGCGGGGGGGCCTAATGAGCAGTTCTTC. Protein: CASSLSGAGGPNEQFF.